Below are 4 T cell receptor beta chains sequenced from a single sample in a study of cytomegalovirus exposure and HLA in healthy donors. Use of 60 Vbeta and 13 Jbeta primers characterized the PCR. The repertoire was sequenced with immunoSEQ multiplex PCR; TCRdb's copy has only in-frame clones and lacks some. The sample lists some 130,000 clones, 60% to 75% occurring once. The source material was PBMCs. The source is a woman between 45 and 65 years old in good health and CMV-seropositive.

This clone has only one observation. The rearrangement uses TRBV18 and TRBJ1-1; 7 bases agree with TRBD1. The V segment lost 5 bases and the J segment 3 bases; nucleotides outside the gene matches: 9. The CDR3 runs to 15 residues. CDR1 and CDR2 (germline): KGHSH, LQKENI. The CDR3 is CASSAYRGPDTEAFF. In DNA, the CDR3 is TGTGCCAGCTCAGCTTACAGGGGCCCGGACACTGAAGCTTTCTTT.

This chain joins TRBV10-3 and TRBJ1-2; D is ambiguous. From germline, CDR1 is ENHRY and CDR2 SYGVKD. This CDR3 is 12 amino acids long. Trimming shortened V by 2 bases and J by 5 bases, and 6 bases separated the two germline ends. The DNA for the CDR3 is TGTGCCATCAGTGAGGATGCGTATGGCTACACCTTC. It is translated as CAISEDAYGYTF.

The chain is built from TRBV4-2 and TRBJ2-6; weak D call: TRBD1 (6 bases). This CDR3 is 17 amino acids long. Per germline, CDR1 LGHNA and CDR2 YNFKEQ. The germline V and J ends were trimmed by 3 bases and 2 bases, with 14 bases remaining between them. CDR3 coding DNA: TGTGCCAGCAGCCAGCTTACAGGGAATACTGGGGCCAACGTCCTGACTTTC. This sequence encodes CASSQLTGNTGANVLTF.

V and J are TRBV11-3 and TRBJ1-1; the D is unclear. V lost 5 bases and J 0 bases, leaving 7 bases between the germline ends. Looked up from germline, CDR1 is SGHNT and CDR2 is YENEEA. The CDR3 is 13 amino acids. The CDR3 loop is CASSLSLNTEAFF. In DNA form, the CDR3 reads TGTGCCAGCAGCCTCTCGTTGAACACTGAAGCTTTCTTT.